Listed here are 32 T cell receptor beta chains from one sample, sequenced in a study of neoadjuvant nivolumab and ipilimumab in lung cancer. TCRdb keeps only in-frame clones here, not all; method: immunoSEQ multiplex PCR. The sample has some 25,000 clones; about 75% are singletons. Sequencing was performed on tumor tissue, taken after neoadjuvant nivolumab, alone or with ipilimumab, at or shortly before surgery. The receptors shown here come from an adult with non-small cell lung cancer.

The chain's CDR3 is CASSVGAGLGLPDTQYF. The DNA of the CDR3 is TGTGCCAGCAGCGTTGGGGCCGGACTAGGCCTTCCAGATACGCAGTATTTT. V and J are TRBV9 and TRBJ2-3; 7 positions match TRBD2. Germline loops: CDR1 SGDLS, CDR2 YYNGEE. Trimming at V came to 2 bases and at J to 4 bases, leaving 13 bases not matched to a gene. The CDR3 is 17 amino acids.

The DNA of the CDR3 is TGCGCCAGCAGCTTGGACAGGGCTAATTCACCCCTCCACTTT. Translating it yields CASSLDRANSPLHF. The V gene is TRBV5-1, the J gene TRBJ1-6, with TRBD1 as a possible D gene (6 bases). The V end was cut by 0 bases, the J end by 6 bases, with 7 bases between. CDR3 length: 14 amino acids. CDR1 and CDR2 (germline): SGHRS, YFSETQ.

By frequency in the sample, this clone is medium-sized (0.01 to 0.1%). The V call is TRBV6-1, the J call TRBJ1-2, with TRBD1 matching over 9 bases. V lost 5 bases and J lost 4; bases outside the gene matches: 5. The CDR3 is 14 residues long. Germline assignment: CDR1 MNHNS and CDR2 SASEGT. The CDR3 DNA sequence: TGTGCCAGCAGTCCGACAGGGGGGTCCTATGGCTACACCTTC. Protein product: CASSPTGGSYGYTF.

This sequence joins TRBV5-1 and TRBJ2-3; weak D call: TRBD2 (7 bases). The ends were cut back, 0 bases at V and 3 bases at J, with 17 bases in the middle. Per the germline V gene, CDR1 is SGHRS and CDR2 is YFSETQ. The length of the CDR3 is 17 residues. The DNA of the CDR3 is TGCGCCAGCAGCTTGGAAACTCGGGGAGGGGGGACAGATACGCAGTATTTT. It specifies CASSLETRGGGTDTQYF. Full variable domain (outside the CDR3, taken from reference TRBV5-1 and TRBJ2-3): KAGVTQTPRYLIKTRGQQVTLSCSPISGHRSVSWYQQTPGQGLQFLFEYFSETQRNKGNFPGRFSGRQFSNSRSEMNVSTLELGDSALYLCASSLETRGGGTDTQYFGPGTRLTVL.

CDR3 sequence: CASSQKARVTPGEYEQYF. In DNA, the CDR3 is TGCGCCAGCAGCCAAAAGGCTAGGGTGACCCCGGGGGAGTACGAGCAGTACTTC. The rearrangement joins TRBV4-3 to TRBJ2-7; D may be TRBD2 (6 bases). CDR3 length equals 18 residues. Germline CDR1 is LGHNA and CDR2 is YSLEER. Trimming took 2 bases from V and 4 from J, leaving 24 bases between them.

This sequence joins TRBV19 and TRBJ1-2, with D possibly TRBD1 on 6 matching bases. The V end lost 3 bases, the J end lost 5 bases, and 13 bases lay between the germline ends. Germline V gives CDR1 LNHDA, CDR2 SQIVND (reference sequence). The CDR3 runs 14 residues. The CDR3 coding sequence is TGTGCCAGTAGTATTCGGGGCAGGGGATATGGCTACACCTTC. As protein: CASSIRGRGYGYTF.

This clone was seen a handful of times. V is TRBV19 and J is TRBJ2-7; D unclear. V gave up 4 bases and J gave up 3 bases, with 13 bases separating them. Germline V gene lookup returns CDR1 LNHDA and CDR2 SQIVND (reference sequence). The CDR3 loop spans 14 amino acids. CDR3 coding DNA: TGTGCCAGTAGTAGTATAGGACCCGTCTACGAGCAGTACTTC. Encoded protein: CASSSIGPVYEQYF. Variable domain in full (rest from reference TRBV19 and TRBJ2-7): DGGITQSPKYLFRKEGQNVTLSCEQNLNHDAMYWYRQDPGQGLRLIYYSQIVNDFQKGDIAEGYSVSREKKESFPLTVTSAQKNPTAFYLCASSSIGPVYEQYFGPGTRLTVT.

The chain carries TRBV27 and TRBJ2-5, with 8 bases identical to TRBD2. Germline loops: CDR1 MNHEY, CDR2 SMNVEV (reference sequence). V dropped 4 bases and J dropped 5; count of bases not matched to a gene: 9. This CDR3 is 15 amino acids long. CDR3 region: CASSSGGAIRETQYF. CDR3 DNA sequence: TGTGCCAGCAGTTCCGGGGGGGCGATTAGGGAGACCCAGTACTTC.

The sample holds a few counts of this clone. The sample has other DNA sequences that encode this CDR3 too. The chain uses TRBV4-3 and TRBJ2-2, with no clear D. This CDR3 contains 16 residues. V was cut by 0 bases and J by 1 base, with 9 bases left in between. The germline gives CDR1 LGHNA, CDR2 YSLEER. CDR3 nucleotide sequence: TGCGCCAGCAGCCAAGATCGTGGAAGGAACACCGGGGAGCTGTTTTTT. Amino acids: CASSQDRGRNTGELFF.

The DNA of the CDR3 is TGTGCCAGCAGTGAGCCTTTGGGGTACCAAGAGACCCAGTACTTC. It yields the protein CASSEPLGYQETQYF. V gene TRBV25-1 combines with J gene TRBJ2-5; D unclear. The CDR3 is 15 amino acids. The V and J ends lost 3 bases and 0 bases respectively, with 11 bases between them. Germline CDR1 is MGHDK and CDR2 is SYGVNS.

V and J are TRBV11-2 and TRBJ1-1; no firm D call. V was trimmed by 4 bases and J by 2 bases, leaving 5 bases between them. The CDR3 sequence is 12 residues long. Germline V gene data show CDR1 as SGHAT and CDR2 as FQNNGV. CDR3 sequence: CASSYANTEAFF. DNA of the CDR3: TGTGCCAGCAGCTACGCAAACACTGAAGCTTTCTTT.

The rearrangement joins TRBV10-2 to TRBJ2-7, with D perhaps matching TRBD2 (5 bases). The CDR3 length is 12 residues. V dropped 2 bases and J dropped 12 bases, with 14 bases sitting between them. The germline V gene encodes CDR1 WSHSY and CDR2 SAAADI. CDR3 sequence reads: CASSEPPGKWYF. CDR3 in DNA: TGCGCCAGCAGTGAGCCCCCGGGGAAGTGGTACTTC.

J is TRBJ2-2 and V is TRBV6-5, with unresolved D. V lost 0 bases, J lost 7 bases, and 12 bases lay in between. Germline V CDR1 and CDR2: MNHEY, SVGAGI. The length of the CDR3 is 15 residues. CDR3 residues: CASSYSGLAHGELFF. For the CDR3, the DNA is TGTGCCAGCAGTTACTCGGGTTTAGCCCACGGGGAGCTGTTTTTT.

The V and J genes are TRBV18 and TRBJ1-4, with D hard to call. The germline CDR1 and CDR2 sequences are KGHSH and LQKENI. The CDR3 has 14 amino acids. V lost 0 bases to trimming and J lost 7 bases, with 9 bases between them. The CDR3 reads CASSPPKAPEKLFF. DNA for the CDR3: TGTGCCAGCTCACCACCGAAGGCCCCTGAAAAACTGTTTTTT.

The rearrangement uses TRBV5-1 and TRBJ1-4, with a weak D call TRBD1 (5 bases). The CDR3 runs to 15 residues. Germline V gene sequence: CDR1 SGHRS, CDR2 YFSETQ. V lost 2 bases and J lost 6, with 14 bases in between. The CDR3 bases are TGCGCCAGCAGCTTAGGGGCAGGGTCTCATGAAAAACTGTTTTTT. As protein: CASSLGAGSHEKLFF.

This clone appeared a few times. V is TRBV6-1 and J is TRBJ2-3; D gene uncertain. Trimming removed 5 bases from V and 1 base from J, with 13 bases in between. CDR3 length: 15 amino acids. From germline, CDR1 is MNHNS and CDR2 SASEGT. The CDR3 DNA follows: TGTGCCAGCAGTAGCGTTGGCGTCGGCACAGATACGCAGTATTTT. It yields the protein CASSSVGVGTDTQYF.

A remark on this clone: Within the sample, other DNA sequences also encode this same CDR3. The chain links TRBV6-5 to TRBJ2-3, with 8 bases that match TRBD2. Germline V gene sequence: CDR1 MNHEY, CDR2 SVGAGI. Trimming at V came to 4 bases and at J to 1 base, leaving 4 bases not matched to a gene. The length of the CDR3 is 15 residues. This CDR3 is CASSLRGEGTDTQYF. The CDR3 region has the DNA TGTGCCAGCAGTTTGCGGGGGGAAGGCACAGATACGCAGTATTTT.

Only a few counts were recorded for this clone. The chain has TRBV9 and TRBJ1-5; no definite D call. The CDR3 contains 13 residues. CDR1 is SGDLS, CDR2 YYNGEE, per germline. Trimming removed 0 bases at V and 7 bases at J, with 8 bases between. CDR3 sequence reads: CASSVEGGQPQHF. For the CDR3, the DNA is TGTGCCAGCAGCGTAGAGGGAGGCCAGCCCCAGCATTTT.

The chain is built from TRBV5-5 and TRBJ1-6; the D is unclear. The CDR3 sequence is 12 residues long. The germline V and J ends were trimmed by 5 bases and 4 bases, with 4 bases remaining between them. Germline CDR1 SGHKS, CDR2 YYEKEE (reference sequence). Here the CDR3 reads CASSRYNSPLHF. The CDR3 DNA is TGTGCCAGCAGTCGTTATAATTCACCCCTCCACTTT.

This chain connects TRBV30 to TRBJ2-7; no clear D gene. The CDR3 contains 11 residues. From germline, CDR1 is GTSNPN and CDR2 SVGIG (reference sequence). The ends were cut back, 3 bases at V and 0 bases at J, with 3 bases in the middle. As DNA, the CDR3 is TGTGCCTGGAGCCTCTCCTACGAGCAGTACTTC. It translates to CAWSLSYEQYF.

The gene calls are TRBV11-3 and TRBJ2-2; D unclear. V shed 1 base and J shed 3 bases, with 6 bases lying between them. Germline loops: CDR1 SGHNT, CDR2 YENEEA. The CDR3 loop spans 14 amino acids. As DNA, the CDR3 is TGTGCCAGCAGCTTAGGTGGTGACACCGGGGAGCTGTTTTTT. Amino acids: CASSLGGDTGELFF.

The rearrangement uses TRBV9 and TRBJ1-1; D is undetermined. The CDR3 runs 14 residues. Deletions cut 4 bases from V and 3 bases from J, with 13 bases between. CDR1 SGDLS and CDR2 YYNGEE come from the germline V gene. The CDR3 DNA reads TGTGCCAGCAGCCCTGGGAGCAGGTACACTGAAGCTTTCTTT. This codes for CASSPGSRYTEAFF.

This clone was detected once. The chain has TRBV5-5 and TRBJ2-5; a weak D match, TRBD1 (5 bases). Germline V gene lookup returns CDR1 SGHKS and CDR2 YYEKEE (reference sequence). This CDR3 is 13 amino acids long. Trimming pared 2 bases from V and 3 bases from J, leaving 8 bases between. The CDR3 DNA reads as TGTGCCAGCAGCTTTGGCAGGGAAGAGACCCAGTACTTC. Its protein product is CASSFGREETQYF.

V usage is TRBV2 and J usage is TRBJ1-1; 9 positions agree with TRBD1. Per germline, CDR1 SNHLY and CDR2 FYNNEI. J was trimmed by 5 bases and V by 4 bases; bases with no gene match: 8. The CDR3 extends over 15 amino acids. The CDR3 is CASSGSWDRETEAFF. For the CDR3, the DNA is TGTGCCAGCAGTGGATCGTGGGACAGGGAAACTGAAGCTTTCTTT.

This clone was recorded only once. The chain has TRBV7-2 and TRBJ1-1; 7 positions agree with TRBD1. The CDR3 spans 15 residues. CDR1 SGHTA and CDR2 FQGNSA come from the germline V gene. Losses at the gene ends were 5 bases for V and 2 bases for J; bases not matched to a gene: 8. The CDR3 DNA reads TGTGCCAGCAGCCAAGGGGGCAGAACAAACACTGAAGCTTTCTTT. Translation: CASSQGGRTNTEAFF. Combining the CDR3 with reference TRBV7-2 and TRBJ1-1 gives the whole variable domain GAGVSQSPSNKVTEKGKDVELRCDPISGHTALYWYRQSLGQGLEFLIYFQGNSAPDKSGLPSDRFSAERTGGSVSTLTIQRTQQEDSAVYLCASSQGGRTNTEAFFGQGTRLTVV.

About this clone itself: One end of the junction fails to match germline, which may point to a read error. The gene calls are TRBV29-1 and TRBJ2-1, with 7 bases that match TRBD1. Germline V CDR1 and CDR2: SQVTM, ANQGSEA. The CDR3 is made up of 12 amino acids. CDR3 in DNA: TGCAGCGTTGAAGCCCTCGGACAGGAGCTGTTCTTC. Protein: CSVEALGQELFF.

A single count supports this clone. The V gene is TRBV30, the J gene TRBJ2-2, with D hard to call. Trimming removed 1 base from V and 5 bases from J, with 5 bases in between. CDR3 length: 12 amino acids. CDR1 is GTSNPN and CDR2 is SVGIG in the germline V gene (reference sequence). CDR3 residues: CAWSALTGELFF. The CDR3 DNA reads TGTGCCTGGAGTGCCCTTACCGGGGAGCTGTTTTTT.

In this sample, this clone turned up once. The gene calls are TRBV11-3 and TRBJ2-1; 12 positions match TRBD2. V lost 3 bases, J lost 9 bases, and 6 bases stayed unmatched. Germline-derived CDR1 and CDR2 are SGHNT and YENEEA. This CDR3 spans 15 amino acids. As DNA, the CDR3 is TGTGCCAGCAGCTTGGGCCTAGCGGGGGGGAGTGAGCAGTTCTTC. Translated, it gives CASSLGLAGGSEQFF. The variable domain in full, completed from reference TRBV11-3 and TRBJ2-1, reads EAGVVQSPRYKIIEKKQPVAFWCNPISGHNTLYWYLQNLGQGPELLIRYENEEAVDDSQLPKDRFSAERLKGVDSTLKIQPAELGDSAVYLCASSLGLAGGSEQFFGPGTRLTVL.

V is TRBV2 and J is TRBJ2-1, with D unresolved. V was shortened by 4 bases and J by 6 bases, with 13 bases between the two germline ends. CDR1 is SNHLY, CDR2 FYNNEI, per germline. This CDR3 is 14 amino acids long. CDR3 region: CASSGRSASNEQFF. For the CDR3, the DNA is TGTGCCAGCAGTGGCCGTTCAGCCAGCAATGAGCAGTTCTTC.

This chain connects TRBV11-2 to TRBJ2-1; D call uncertain. Germline V CDR1 and CDR2: SGHAT, FQNNGV. The CDR3 is 15 residues long. Trimming left V 5 bases short and J 2 bases short, with 13 bases between. The CDR3 bases are TGTGCCAGCAGCCCCGAGAGATTAACCTACAATGAGCAGTTCTTC. Amino acid sequence: CASSPERLTYNEQFF.

The chain has TRBV20-1 and TRBJ2-1, with D maybe TRBD2 (5 bases). The germline V gene has CDR1 DFQATT and CDR2 SNEGSKA (reference sequence). Deletions cut 1 base from V and 9 bases from J, with 7 bases between. The CDR3 loop spans 11 amino acids. CDR3 sequence: CSARGGIEQFF. As DNA, the CDR3 is TGCAGTGCTAGAGGAGGGATTGAGCAGTTCTTC.

The chain combines TRBV6-5 with TRBJ1-1; a weak D match, TRBD1 (5 bases). CDR3 length equals 13 residues. Deletions cut 2 bases from V and 3 bases from J, with 7 bases between. CDR1 and CDR2 from the germline V gene are MNHEY and SVGAGI. CDR3 residues: CASSYDRYTEAFF. The DNA of the CDR3 is TGTGCCAGCAGTTACGACAGATACACTGAAGCTTTCTTT.